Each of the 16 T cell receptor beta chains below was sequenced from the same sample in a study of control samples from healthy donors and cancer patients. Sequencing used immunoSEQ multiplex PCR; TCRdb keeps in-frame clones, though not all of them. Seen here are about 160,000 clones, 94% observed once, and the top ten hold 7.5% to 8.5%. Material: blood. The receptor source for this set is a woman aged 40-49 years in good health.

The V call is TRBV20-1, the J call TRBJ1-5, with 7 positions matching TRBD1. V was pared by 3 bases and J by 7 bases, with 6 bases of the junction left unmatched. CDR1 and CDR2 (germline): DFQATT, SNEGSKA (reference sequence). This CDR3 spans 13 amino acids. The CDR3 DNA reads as TGCAGTGCTAGTAGGGGGCGACGGCAGCCCCAGCATTTT. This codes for CSASRGRRQPQHF.

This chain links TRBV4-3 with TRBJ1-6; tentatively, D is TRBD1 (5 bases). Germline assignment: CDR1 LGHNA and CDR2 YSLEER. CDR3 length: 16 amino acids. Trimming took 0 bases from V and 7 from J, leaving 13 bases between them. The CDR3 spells CASSQDIQGSNSPLHF. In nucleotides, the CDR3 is TGCGCCAGCAGCCAAGATATTCAGGGCAGCAATTCACCCCTCCACTTT.

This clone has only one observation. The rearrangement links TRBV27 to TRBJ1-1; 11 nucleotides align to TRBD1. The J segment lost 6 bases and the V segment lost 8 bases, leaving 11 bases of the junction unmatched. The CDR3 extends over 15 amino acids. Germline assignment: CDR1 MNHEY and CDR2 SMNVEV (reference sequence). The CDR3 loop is CASSRTGGASAEAFF. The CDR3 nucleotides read TGTGCCAGCTCCAGGACAGGGGGCGCTTCGGCTGAAGCTTTCTTT.

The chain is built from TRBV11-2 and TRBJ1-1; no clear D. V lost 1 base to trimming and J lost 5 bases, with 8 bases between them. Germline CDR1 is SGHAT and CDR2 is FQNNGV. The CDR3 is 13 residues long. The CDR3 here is CASSLVGRTEAFF. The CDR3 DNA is TGTGCCAGCAGCTTAGTGGGAAGGACTGAAGCTTTCTTT.

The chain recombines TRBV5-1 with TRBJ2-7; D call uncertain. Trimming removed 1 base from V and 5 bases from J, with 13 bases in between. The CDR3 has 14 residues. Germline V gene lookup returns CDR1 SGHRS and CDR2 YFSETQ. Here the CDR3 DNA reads TGCGCCAGCAGCTTGATGAGGTTGCCCGACGAGCAGTACTTC. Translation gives CASSLMRLPDEQYF.

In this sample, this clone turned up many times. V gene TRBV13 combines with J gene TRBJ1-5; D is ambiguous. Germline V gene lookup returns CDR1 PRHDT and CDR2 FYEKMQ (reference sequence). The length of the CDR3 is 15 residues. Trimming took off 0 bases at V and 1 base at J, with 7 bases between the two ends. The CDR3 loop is CASSLGRKSNQPQHF. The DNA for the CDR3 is TGTGCCAGCAGCTTAGGGCGTAAAAGCAATCAGCCCCAGCATTTT.

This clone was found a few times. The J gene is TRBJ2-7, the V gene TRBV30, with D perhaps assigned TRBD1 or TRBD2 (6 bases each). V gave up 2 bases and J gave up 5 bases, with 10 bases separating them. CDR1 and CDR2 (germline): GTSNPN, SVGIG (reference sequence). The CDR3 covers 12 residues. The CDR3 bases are TGTGCCTGGAGTACAGGGAGGCACGAGCAGTACTTC. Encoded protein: CAWSTGRHEQYF.

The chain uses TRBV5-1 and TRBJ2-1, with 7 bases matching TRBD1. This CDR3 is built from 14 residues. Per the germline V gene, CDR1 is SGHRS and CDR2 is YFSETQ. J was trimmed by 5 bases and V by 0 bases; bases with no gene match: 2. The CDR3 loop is CASSLGTGNNEQFF. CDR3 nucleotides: TGCGCCAGCAGCTTGGGGACAGGCAACAATGAGCAGTTCTTC.

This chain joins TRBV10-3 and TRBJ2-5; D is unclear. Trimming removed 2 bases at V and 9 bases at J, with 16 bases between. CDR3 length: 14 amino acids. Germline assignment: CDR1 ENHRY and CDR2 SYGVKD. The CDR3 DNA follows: TGTGCCATCAGTGAGGGAGCGAGCTCCTGGGCCCAGTACTTC. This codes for CAISEGASSWAQYF.

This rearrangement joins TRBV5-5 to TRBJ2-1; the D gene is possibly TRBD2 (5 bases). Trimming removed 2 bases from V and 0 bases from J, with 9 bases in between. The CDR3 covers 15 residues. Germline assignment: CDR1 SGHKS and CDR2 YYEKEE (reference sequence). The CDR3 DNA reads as TGTGCCAGCAGCTTCTGGGAGAACTCCTACAATGAGCAGTTCTTC. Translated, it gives CASSFWENSYNEQFF.

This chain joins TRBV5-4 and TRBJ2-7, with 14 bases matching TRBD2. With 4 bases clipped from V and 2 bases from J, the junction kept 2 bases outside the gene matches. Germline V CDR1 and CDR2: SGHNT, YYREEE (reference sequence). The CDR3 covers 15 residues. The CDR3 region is CASSPGLAGAYEQYF. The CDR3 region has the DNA TGTGCCAGCAGCCCGGGACTAGCGGGAGCCTACGAGCAGTACTTC.

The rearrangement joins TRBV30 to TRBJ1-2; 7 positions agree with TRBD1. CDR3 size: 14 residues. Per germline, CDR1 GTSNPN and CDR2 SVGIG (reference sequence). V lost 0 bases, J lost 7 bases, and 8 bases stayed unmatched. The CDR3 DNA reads TGTGCCTGGAGTGTACTTATGGCAGGGGGTGGCTACACCTTC. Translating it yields CAWSVLMAGGGYTF.

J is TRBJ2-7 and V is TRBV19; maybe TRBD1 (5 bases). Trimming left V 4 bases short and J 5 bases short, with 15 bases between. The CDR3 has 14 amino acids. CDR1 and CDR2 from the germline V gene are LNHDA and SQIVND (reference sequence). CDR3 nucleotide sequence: TGTGCCAGTAGTACCAGGGCCGGTGGCCACGAGCAGTACTTC. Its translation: CASSTRAGGHEQYF.

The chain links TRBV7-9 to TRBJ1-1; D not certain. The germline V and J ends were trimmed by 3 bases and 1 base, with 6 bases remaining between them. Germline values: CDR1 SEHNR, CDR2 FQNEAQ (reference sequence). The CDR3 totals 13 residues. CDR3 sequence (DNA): TGTGCCAGCAGCTTCGGCGAGAACACTGAAGCTTTCTTT. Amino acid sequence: CASSFGENTEAFF.

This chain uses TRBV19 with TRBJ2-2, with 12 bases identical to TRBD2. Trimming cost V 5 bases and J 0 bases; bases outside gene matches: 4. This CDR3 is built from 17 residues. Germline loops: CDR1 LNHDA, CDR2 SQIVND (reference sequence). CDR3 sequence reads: CASSYGLAGSNTGELFF. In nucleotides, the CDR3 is TGTGCCAGTAGTTACGGACTAGCGGGGTCGAACACCGGGGAGCTGTTTTTT.

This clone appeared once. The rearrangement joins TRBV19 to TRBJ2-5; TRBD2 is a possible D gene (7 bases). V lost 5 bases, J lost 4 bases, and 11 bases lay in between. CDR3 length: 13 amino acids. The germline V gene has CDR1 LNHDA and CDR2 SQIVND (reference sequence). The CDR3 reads CASSPRGAETQYF. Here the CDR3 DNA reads TGTGCCAGTAGTCCCCGGGGGGCAGAGACCCAGTACTTC.